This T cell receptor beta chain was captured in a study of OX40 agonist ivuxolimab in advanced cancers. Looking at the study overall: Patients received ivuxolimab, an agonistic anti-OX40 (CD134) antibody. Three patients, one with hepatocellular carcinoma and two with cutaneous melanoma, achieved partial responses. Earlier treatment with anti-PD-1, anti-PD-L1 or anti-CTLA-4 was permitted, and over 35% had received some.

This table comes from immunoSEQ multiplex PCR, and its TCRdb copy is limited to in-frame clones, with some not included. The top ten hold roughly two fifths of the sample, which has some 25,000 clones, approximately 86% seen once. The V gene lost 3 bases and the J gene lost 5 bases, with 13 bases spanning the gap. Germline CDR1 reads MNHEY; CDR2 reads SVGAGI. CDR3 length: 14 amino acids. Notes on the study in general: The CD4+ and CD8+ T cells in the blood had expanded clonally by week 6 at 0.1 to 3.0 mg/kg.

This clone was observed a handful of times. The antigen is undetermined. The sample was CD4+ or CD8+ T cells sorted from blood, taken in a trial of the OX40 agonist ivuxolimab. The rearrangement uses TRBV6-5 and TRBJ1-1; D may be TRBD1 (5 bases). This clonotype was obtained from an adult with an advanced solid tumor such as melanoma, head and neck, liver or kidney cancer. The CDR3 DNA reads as TGTGCCAGCAGTTATCGCAGGGAGTATACTGAAGCTTTCTTT. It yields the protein CASSYRREYTEAFF.